This TCR beta chain is drawn from a study of CD4 T cell repertoires in COVID-19. Study in general: After approximately ten days of IL-2 expansion, CFSE-low cells were relabeled and restimulated with other coronavirus spikes. Findings and limits, study-wide: Sharing of several most expanded SARS-CoV-2-reactive clonotypes across memory subsets suggested intraclonal diversification.

Sequencing used immunoSEQ multiplex PCR; TCRdb keeps in-frame clones, though not all of them. Here the sample spans about 580 clones, roughly a quarter being singletons. This CDR3 has 12 amino acids. Germline CDR1 is SGHRS and CDR2 is YFSETQ. Trimming took 4 bases from V and 0 from J, leaving 4 bases between them. By share, this clone ranks as medium-sized. Its antigen is undetermined. V usage is TRBV5-1 and J usage is TRBJ1-1; D unclear. The material was memory CD4+ T cells, cultured in vitro, obtained after recovery from COVID-19. This receptor was identified in a human donor who had COVID-19. The CDR3 coding sequence is TGCGCCAGCAGCAGGGTGAACACTGAAGCTTTCTTT. This encodes CASSRVNTEAFF.